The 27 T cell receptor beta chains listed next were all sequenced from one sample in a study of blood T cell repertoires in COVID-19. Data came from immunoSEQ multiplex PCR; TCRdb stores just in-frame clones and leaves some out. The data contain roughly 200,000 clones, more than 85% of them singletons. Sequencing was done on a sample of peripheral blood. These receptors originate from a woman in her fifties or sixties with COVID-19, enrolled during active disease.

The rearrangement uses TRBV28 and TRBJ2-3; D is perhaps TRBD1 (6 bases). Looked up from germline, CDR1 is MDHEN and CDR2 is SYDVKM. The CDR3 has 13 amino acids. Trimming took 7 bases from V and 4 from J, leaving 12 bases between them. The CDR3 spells CASIPGGADTQYF. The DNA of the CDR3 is TGTGCCAGCATACCTGGGGGCGCAGATACGCAGTATTTT.

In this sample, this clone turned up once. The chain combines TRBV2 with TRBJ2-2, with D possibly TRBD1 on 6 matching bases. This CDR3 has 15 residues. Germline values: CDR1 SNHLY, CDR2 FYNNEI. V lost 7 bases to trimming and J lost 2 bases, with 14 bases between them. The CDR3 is CASTVDRSNTGELFF. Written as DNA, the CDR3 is TGTGCCAGCACTGTCGACAGGTCAAACACCGGGGAGCTGTTTTTT.

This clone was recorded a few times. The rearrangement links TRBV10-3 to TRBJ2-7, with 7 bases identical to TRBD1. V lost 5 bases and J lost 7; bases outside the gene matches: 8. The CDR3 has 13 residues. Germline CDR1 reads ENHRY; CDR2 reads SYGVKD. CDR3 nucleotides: TGTGCCATCAGTTTAAACAGGGGAAGTGAGCAGTACGTC. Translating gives CAISLNRGSEQYV.

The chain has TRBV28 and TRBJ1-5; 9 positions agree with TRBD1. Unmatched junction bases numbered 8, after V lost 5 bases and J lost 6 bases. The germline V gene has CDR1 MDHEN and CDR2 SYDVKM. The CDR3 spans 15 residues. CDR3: CASSPRDRDTQPQHF. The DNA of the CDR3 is TGTGCCAGCAGTCCCCGGGACAGGGATACTCAGCCCCAGCATTTT.

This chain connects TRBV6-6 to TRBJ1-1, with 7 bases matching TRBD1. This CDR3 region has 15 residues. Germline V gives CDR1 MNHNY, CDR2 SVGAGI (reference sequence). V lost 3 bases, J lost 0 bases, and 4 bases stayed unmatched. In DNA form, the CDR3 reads TGTGCCAGCAGTTATCCGACAGGGATGAACACTGAAGCTTTCTTT. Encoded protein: CASSYPTGMNTEAFF.

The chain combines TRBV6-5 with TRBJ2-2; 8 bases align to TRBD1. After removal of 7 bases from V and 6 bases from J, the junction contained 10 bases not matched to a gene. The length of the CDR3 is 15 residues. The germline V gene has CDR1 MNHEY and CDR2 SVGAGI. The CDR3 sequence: CASIQWQGAAGELFF. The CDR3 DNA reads TGTGCCAGCATCCAATGGCAGGGGGCGGCCGGGGAGCTGTTTTTT.

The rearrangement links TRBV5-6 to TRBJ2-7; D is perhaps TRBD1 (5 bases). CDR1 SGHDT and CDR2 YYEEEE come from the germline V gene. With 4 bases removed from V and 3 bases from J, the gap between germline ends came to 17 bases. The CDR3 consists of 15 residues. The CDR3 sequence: CASSRPQDTDYEQYV. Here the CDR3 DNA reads TGTGCCAGCAGCAGGCCTCAGGACACCGACTACGAGCAGTACGTC.

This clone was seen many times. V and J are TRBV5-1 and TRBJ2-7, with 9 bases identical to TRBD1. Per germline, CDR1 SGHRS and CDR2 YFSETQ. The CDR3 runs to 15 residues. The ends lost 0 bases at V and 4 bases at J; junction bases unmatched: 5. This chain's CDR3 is CASSLGDREIYEQYF. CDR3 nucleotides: TGCGCCAGCAGCTTGGGGGACAGGGAGATATACGAGCAGTACTTC.

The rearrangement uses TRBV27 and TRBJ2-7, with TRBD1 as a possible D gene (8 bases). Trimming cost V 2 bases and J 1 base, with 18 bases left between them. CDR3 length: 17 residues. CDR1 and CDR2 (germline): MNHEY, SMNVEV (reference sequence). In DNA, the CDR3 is TGTGCCAGCAGTTTAAAAGGGGGGGGGACAGGTTCCTACGAGCAGTACTTC. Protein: CASSLKGGGTGSYEQYF.

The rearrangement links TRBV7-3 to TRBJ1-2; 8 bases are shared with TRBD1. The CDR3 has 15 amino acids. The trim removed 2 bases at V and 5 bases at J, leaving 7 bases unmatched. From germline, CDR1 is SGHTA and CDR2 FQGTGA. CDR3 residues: CASSLAVTGGYGYTF. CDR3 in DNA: TGTGCCAGCAGCTTAGCGGTTACAGGGGGGTATGGCTACACCTTC.

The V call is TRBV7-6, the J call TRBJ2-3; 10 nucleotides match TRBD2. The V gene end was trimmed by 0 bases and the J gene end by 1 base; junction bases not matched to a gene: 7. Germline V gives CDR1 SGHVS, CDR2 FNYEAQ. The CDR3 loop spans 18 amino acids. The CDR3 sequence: CASSLAFRAGGGTDTQYF. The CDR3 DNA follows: TGTGCCAGCAGCTTAGCCTTTAGAGCGGGGGGGGGCACAGATACGCAGTATTTT. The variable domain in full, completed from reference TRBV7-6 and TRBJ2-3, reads GAGVSQSPRYKVTKRGQDVALRCDPISGHVSLYWYRQALGQGPEFLTYFNYEAQQDKSGLPNDRFSAERPEGSISTLTIQRTEQRDSAMYRCASSLAFRAGGGTDTQYFGPGTRLTVL.

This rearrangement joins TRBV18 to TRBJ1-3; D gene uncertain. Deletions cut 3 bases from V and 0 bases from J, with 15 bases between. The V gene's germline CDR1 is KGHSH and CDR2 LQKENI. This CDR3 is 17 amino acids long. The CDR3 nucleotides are TGTGCCAGCTCACCTATATCCGGGATTACCTCTGGAAACACCATATATTTT. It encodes CASSPISGITSGNTIYF. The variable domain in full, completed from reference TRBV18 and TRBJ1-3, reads NAGVMQNPRHLVRRRGQEARLRCSPMKGHSHVYWYRQLPEEGLKFMVYLQKENIIDESGMPKERFSAEFPKEGPSILRIQQVVRGDSAAYFCASSPISGITSGNTIYFGEGSWLTVV.

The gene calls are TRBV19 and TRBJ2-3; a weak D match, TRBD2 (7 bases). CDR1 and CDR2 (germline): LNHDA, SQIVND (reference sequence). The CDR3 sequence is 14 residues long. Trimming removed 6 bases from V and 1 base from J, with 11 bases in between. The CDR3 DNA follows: TGTGCCAGTAGGGAGGGGGGGGGCACAGATACGCAGTATTTT. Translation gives CASREGGGTDTQYF.

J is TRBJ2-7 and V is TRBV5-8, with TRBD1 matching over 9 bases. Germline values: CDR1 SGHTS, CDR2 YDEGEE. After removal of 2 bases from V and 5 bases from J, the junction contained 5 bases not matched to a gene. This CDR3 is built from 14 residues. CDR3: CASSFRDRANEQYF. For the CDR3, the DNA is TGTGCCAGCAGCTTCAGGGACAGGGCCAACGAGCAGTACTTC.

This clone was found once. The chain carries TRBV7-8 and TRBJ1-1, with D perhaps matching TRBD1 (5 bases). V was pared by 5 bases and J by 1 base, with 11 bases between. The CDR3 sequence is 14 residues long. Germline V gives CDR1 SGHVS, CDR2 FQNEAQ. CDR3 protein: CASSSGTWNTEAFF. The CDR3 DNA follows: TGTGCCAGCAGCAGCGGGACTTGGAACACTGAAGCTTTCTTT.

The CDR3 is CASSPIRVLTNEKLFF. The CDR3 DNA reads as TGCGCCAGCAGCCCTATCCGGGTGTTAACTAATGAAAAACTGTTTTTT. J is TRBJ1-4 and V is TRBV4-1; no firm D call. The CDR3 has 16 residues. The germline CDR1 and CDR2 sequences are MGHRA and YSYEKL. Trimming took 4 bases from V and 1 from J, leaving 13 bases between them.

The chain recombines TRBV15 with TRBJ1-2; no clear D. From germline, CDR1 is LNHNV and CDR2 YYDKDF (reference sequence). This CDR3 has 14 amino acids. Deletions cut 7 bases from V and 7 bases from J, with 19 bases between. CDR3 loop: CATTQRAGSGGYTF. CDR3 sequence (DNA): TGTGCCACCACCCAGAGGGCAGGTTCGGGTGGCTACACCTTC.

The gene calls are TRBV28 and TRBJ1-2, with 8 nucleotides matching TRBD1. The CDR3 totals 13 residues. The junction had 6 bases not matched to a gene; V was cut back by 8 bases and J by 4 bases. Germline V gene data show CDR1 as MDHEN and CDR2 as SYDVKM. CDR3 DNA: TGTGCCAGCCTCTCAGGGGGCGGCTATGGCTACACCTTC. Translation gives CASLSGGGYGYTF.

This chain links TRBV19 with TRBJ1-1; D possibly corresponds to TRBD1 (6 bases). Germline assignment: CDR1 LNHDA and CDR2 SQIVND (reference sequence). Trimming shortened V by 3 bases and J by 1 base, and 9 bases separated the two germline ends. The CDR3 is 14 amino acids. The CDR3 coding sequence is TGTGCCAGTAGTATGGGGGGGGCGAACACTGAAGCTTTCTTT. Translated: CASSMGGANTEAFF.

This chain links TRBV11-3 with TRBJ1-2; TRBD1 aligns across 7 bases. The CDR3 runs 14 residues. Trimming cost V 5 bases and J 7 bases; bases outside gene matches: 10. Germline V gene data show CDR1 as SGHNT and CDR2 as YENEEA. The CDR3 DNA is TGTGCCAGCAGCGGGAACAGGGGCATTAGTGGCTACACCTTC. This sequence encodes CASSGNRGISGYTF.

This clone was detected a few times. This CDR3 reads CASSPPRGAADGYTF. The CDR3, as DNA: TGCGCCAGCTCTCCTCCCAGGGGTGCCGCGGATGGCTACACCTTC. The V call is TRBV5-1, the J call TRBJ1-2; D perhaps matches TRBD1 (6 bases). The CDR3 runs to 15 residues. V was cut by 7 bases and J by 6 bases, with 22 bases left in between. The germline V gene has CDR1 SGHRS and CDR2 YFSETQ.

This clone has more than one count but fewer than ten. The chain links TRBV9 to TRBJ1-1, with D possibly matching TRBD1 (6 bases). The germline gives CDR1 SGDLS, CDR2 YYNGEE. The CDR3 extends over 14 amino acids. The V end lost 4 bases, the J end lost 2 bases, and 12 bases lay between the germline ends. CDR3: CASSTWGQNTEAFF. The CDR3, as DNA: TGTGCCAGCAGCACCTGGGGACAAAACACTGAAGCTTTCTTT.

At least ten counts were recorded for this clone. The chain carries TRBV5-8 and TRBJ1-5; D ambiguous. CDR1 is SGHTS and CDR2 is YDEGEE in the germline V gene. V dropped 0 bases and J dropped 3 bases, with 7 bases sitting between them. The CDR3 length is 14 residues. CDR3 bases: TGTGCCAGCAGCTTGGACGGAGACAATCAGCCCCAGCATTTT. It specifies CASSLDGDNQPQHF.

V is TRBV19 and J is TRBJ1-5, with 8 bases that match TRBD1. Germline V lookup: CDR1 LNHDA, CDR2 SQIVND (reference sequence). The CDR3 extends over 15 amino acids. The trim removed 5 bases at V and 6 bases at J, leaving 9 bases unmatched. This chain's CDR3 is CASSRQGATGQPQHF. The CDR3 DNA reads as TGTGCCAGTAGTCGCCAGGGGGCTACAGGTCAGCCCCAGCATTTT.

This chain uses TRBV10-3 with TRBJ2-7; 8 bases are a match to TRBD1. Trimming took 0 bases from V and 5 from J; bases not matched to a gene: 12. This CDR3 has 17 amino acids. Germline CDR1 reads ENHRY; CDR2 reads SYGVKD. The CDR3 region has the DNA TGTGCCATCAGTGAGTCGGGCAGGGGGCTACTTGCCAACGAGCAGTACTTC. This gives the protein CAISESGRGLLANEQYF.

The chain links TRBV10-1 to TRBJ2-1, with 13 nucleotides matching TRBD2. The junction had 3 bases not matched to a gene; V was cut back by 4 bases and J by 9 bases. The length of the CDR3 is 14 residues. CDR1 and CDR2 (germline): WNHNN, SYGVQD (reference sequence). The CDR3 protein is CASSATSGGVEQFF. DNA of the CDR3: TGCGCCAGCAGTGCCACTAGCGGGGGGGTTGAGCAGTTCTTC.

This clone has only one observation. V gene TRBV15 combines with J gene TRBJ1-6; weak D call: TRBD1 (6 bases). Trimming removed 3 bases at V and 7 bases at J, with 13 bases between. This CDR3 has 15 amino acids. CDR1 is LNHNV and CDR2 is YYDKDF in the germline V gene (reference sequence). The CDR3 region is CATSSQTGGNSPLHF. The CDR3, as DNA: TGTGCCACCAGCAGTCAGACAGGTGGGAATTCACCCCTCCACTTT.